This T cell receptor beta chain emerged from a study of vaccination and CD4 T cells after COVID-19. As to time point: late sampling 161 to 241 days after vaccination in a few convalescent patients. Indicated treatment: 10-day PBMC culture with coronavirus spike peptide pools or control peptides (ViraFEST assay). Positive PCR tests came between March and December 2020, ahead of the US Alpha, Beta and Delta variants. The authors isolated CD4+ T cells by negative selection after 10 to 11 days of culture. Oncomine TCR Beta short-read sequencing was applied to DNA from cultured CD4+ T cells. TCRdb re-analysed the PCR reads in MiXCR, keeping a single row per CDR3 protein. The repertoire consists of about 15,000 distinct CDR3 sequences, with around 47% occurring once and the leading ten covering about 19%. A word on this clonotype: What it recognizes is unknown.

In germline, CDR1 is MDHEN, CDR2 SYDVKM. V was cut by 4 bases and J by 1 base, with 7 bases left in between. The CDR3 is made up of 14 amino acids. The sequence came from a human donor who had recovered from COVID-19. V usage is TRBV28 and J usage is TRBJ2-2; D call uncertain. Sequenced material: CD4+ T cells from blood, cultured in vitro, taken about 7 months after SARS-CoV-2 vaccination. The CDR3 loop reads CASSWTVNTGELFF. The CDR3 DNA sequence: TGTGCCAGCAGTTGGACGGTGAACACCGGGGAGCTGTTTTTT.